One sample yielded the 30 T cell receptor beta chains listed below, sequenced in a study of T cell responses to AZD1222 COVID-19 vaccine. Method: immunoSEQ multiplex PCR; TCRdb's copy keeps in-frame clones and lacks some. This repertoire shows roughly 100,000 clones, over 90% found once; its top ten account for less than 6.5%. Sequences were derived from peripheral blood, sampled on day 0 of AZD1222 vaccination. The receptors originated from an adult in good health.

CDR3 DNA: TGTGCCAGCAGCCATGCCCAGGGGGCAGGTACGCAGTATTTT. Amino acid sequence: CASSHAQGAGTQYF. The chain couples TRBV3-1 (or the pseudogene TRBV3-2) to TRBJ2-3, with 8 bases aligning to TRBD1. Per the germline V gene, CDR1 is LGHDT and CDR2 is YNNKEL (reference sequence). This CDR3 spans 14 amino acids. Unmatched junction bases numbered 7, after V lost 3 bases and J lost 8 bases.

The table lists this clone with a count of one. The chain has TRBV5-8 and TRBJ2-5; D remains ambiguous. The germline V gene encodes CDR1 SGHTS and CDR2 YDEGEE. The CDR3 is 12 residues long. V lost 0 bases to trimming and J lost 8 bases, with 8 bases between them. The CDR3 is CASSLVSPTQYF. CDR3 nucleotides: TGTGCCAGCAGCTTGGTCAGTCCTACCCAGTACTTC.

The chain couples TRBV11-2 to TRBJ2-1, with TRBD2 matching over 7 bases. Looked up from germline, CDR1 is SGHAT and CDR2 is FQNNGV. This CDR3 region has 13 residues. J lost 5 bases, V lost 5 bases, and 3 bases had no gene match. The chain's CDR3 is CASSISGNNEQFF. In DNA form, the CDR3 reads TGTGCCAGCAGCATAAGCGGGAACAATGAGCAGTTCTTC.

Here the CDR3 reads CASSLGPDNQPQHF. CDR3 in DNA: TGTGCCAGCAGCTTAGGACCGGACAATCAGCCCCAGCATTTT. V usage is TRBV7-2 and J usage is TRBJ1-5; D is uncertain. CDR3 length: 14 amino acids. Germline loops: CDR1 SGHTA, CDR2 FQGNSA. Between the trimmed V and J ends, which lost 1 base and 3 bases, there was a span of 7 bases.

The CDR3 loop reads CAWSVRSRGGYEQYF. The CDR3, as DNA: TGTGCCTGGAGTGTACGGTCCAGGGGAGGGTACGAGCAGTACTTC. V and J are TRBV30 and TRBJ2-7, with a possible D match to TRBD2 (7 bases). The V end lost 0 bases, the J end lost 4 bases, and 16 bases lay between the germline ends. Germline V gene data show CDR1 as GTSNPN and CDR2 as SVGIG (reference sequence). The CDR3 length is 15 residues.

J is TRBJ2-7 and V is TRBV4-2; D may be TRBD1 or TRBD2 (5 bases each). V was trimmed by 3 bases and J by 3 bases, leaving 18 bases between them. The germline V gene has CDR1 LGHNA and CDR2 YNFKEQ. This CDR3 is built from 16 residues. CDR3 in amino acids: CASSHEGTEPFYEQYF. CDR3 nucleotide sequence: TGTGCCAGCAGCCACGAAGGGACGGAACCCTTCTACGAGCAGTACTTC.

V and J are TRBV24-1 and TRBJ2-2, with D unresolved. CDR1 and CDR2 from the germline V gene are KGHDR and SFDVKD. Deletions cut 5 bases from V and 2 bases from J, with 8 bases between. This CDR3 is built from 14 residues. The CDR3 DNA follows: TGTGCCACCAGTGTGGCCAGAAACACCGGGGAGCTGTTTTTT. Translation: CATSVARNTGELFF.

The chain carries TRBV13 and TRBJ1-1; the match to TRBD1 covers 10 bases. Germline lookup yields CDR1 PRHDT and CDR2 FYEKMQ (reference sequence). This CDR3 contains 14 residues. V trimming: 5 bases; J trimming: 3 bases; junction bases outside the gene matches: 3. The CDR3 nucleotides are TGTGCCAGCAGCCTGGGACAGGGGTACACTGAAGCTTTCTTT. Protein product: CASSLGQGYTEAFF.

CDR3 sequence (DNA): TGTGCCTGGAGTGTAGGGGGTACAGATACGCAGTATTTT. Residues: CAWSVGGTDTQYF. This rearrangement joins TRBV30 to TRBJ2-3, with D perhaps matching TRBD1 (6 bases). V was cut by 0 bases and J by 3 bases, with 7 bases left in between. CDR3 length equals 13 residues. CDR1 GTSNPN and CDR2 SVGIG come from the germline V gene (reference sequence). Looking up the rest from reference TRBV30 and TRBJ2-3 gives the full variable domain: SQTIHQWPATLVQPVGSPLSLECTVEGTSNPNLYWYRQAAGRGLQLLFYSVGIGQISSEVPQNLSASRPQDRQFILSSKKLLLSDSGFYLCAWSVGGTDTQYFGPGTRLTVL.

V gene TRBV19 combines with J gene TRBJ2-5; 7 nucleotides align to TRBD1. After removal of 6 bases from V and 1 base from J, the junction contained 5 bases not matched to a gene. There are 14 residues in the CDR3. Germline CDR1 LNHDA, CDR2 SQIVND (reference sequence). The CDR3 reads CASSIRGSQETQYF. The CDR3, as DNA: TGTGCCAGTAGCATCAGGGGGAGCCAAGAGACCCAGTACTTC.

The CDR3 reads CASSLGLAGGETQYF. The CDR3 DNA sequence: TGTGCCAGCAGCCTAGGACTAGCGGGAGGAGAGACCCAGTACTTC. The chain carries TRBV5-4 and TRBJ2-5, with 14 nucleotides matching TRBD2. The germline gives CDR1 SGHNT, CDR2 YYREEE (reference sequence). After removal of 4 bases from V and 4 bases from J, the junction contained 3 bases not matched to a gene. This CDR3 has 15 amino acids.

This clone was picked up one time. The V gene is TRBV27, the J gene TRBJ1-2; 7 bases fit TRBD1. From germline, CDR1 is MNHEY and CDR2 SMNVEV (reference sequence). CDR3 length: 15 residues. J lost 1 base, V lost 5 bases, and 7 bases had no gene match. The CDR3: CASSQARGSNYGYTF. CDR3 bases: TGTGCCAGCAGTCAAGCCAGGGGGAGTAACTATGGCTACACCTTC.

The chain carries TRBV5-8 and TRBJ2-5; D uncertain. The V end lost 3 bases, the J end lost 4 bases, and 10 bases lay between the germline ends. Looked up from germline, CDR1 is SGHTS and CDR2 is YDEGEE. The CDR3 covers 13 residues. CDR3 DNA: TGTGCCAGCAGCTATACCAGTTTAGAGACCCAGTACTTC. Amino acid sequence: CASSYTSLETQYF.

A remark on this clone: The junction departs from germline at one end; a sequencing error may be responsible. V gene TRBV27 combines with J gene TRBJ2-5; 9 bases fit TRBD1. The V gene's germline CDR1 is MNHEY and CDR2 SMNVEV (reference sequence). This CDR3 spans 13 amino acids. CDR3 protein: CASSFTPGQGPNF. The CDR3, as DNA: TGTGCCAGCAGTTTTACCCCGGGACAGGGCCCAAACTTC.

The V call is TRBV2, the J call TRBJ1-2; TRBD1 might be the D (5 bases). Germline CDR1 and CDR2: SNHLY and FYNNEI. V dropped 0 bases and J dropped 8 bases, with 16 bases sitting between them. The CDR3 contains 15 residues. The CDR3 DNA reads as TGTGCCAGCAGTGAAGCCGGGGATGGGGGATTCGGCTACACCTTC. This translates into CASSEAGDGGFGYTF.

The chain has TRBV6-5 and TRBJ2-2; D is possibly TRBD1 (5 bases). The CDR3 is 14 amino acids. CDR1 is MNHEY and CDR2 is SVGAGI in the germline V gene. With 2 bases removed from V and 4 bases from J, the gap between germline ends came to 8 bases. CDR3 in DNA: TGTGCCAGCAGTTACGTCAGGGTCACCGGGGAGCTGTTTTTT. This codes for CASSYVRVTGELFF.

The chain links TRBV5-1 to TRBJ2-5; possible D gene TRBD1, 5 bases. Germline assignment: CDR1 SGHRS and CDR2 YFSETQ. This CDR3 has 13 amino acids. V was pared by 4 bases and J by 1 base, with 8 bases between. The CDR3 nucleotides read TGCGCCAGCAGCCCCGACAGCCAAGAGACCCAGTACTTC. Translated: CASSPDSQETQYF.

The genes are TRBV28 and TRBJ1-5; D gene unclear. V was trimmed by 8 bases and J by 3 bases, leaving 17 bases between them. Germline-derived CDR1 and CDR2 are MDHEN and SYDVKM. The CDR3 covers 15 residues. In nucleotides, the CDR3 is TGTGCCAGCGAGGAGGCAGCAAATCTCAATCAGCCCCAGCATTTT. It yields the protein CASEEAANLNQPQHF. Filled out from reference TRBV28 and TRBJ1-5, the complete variable domain reads DVKVTQSSRYLVKRTGEKVFLECVQDMDHENMFWYRQDPGLGLRLIYFSYDVKMKEKGDIPEGYSVSREKKERFSLILESASTNQTSMYLCASEEAANLNQPQHFGDGTRLSIL.

The chain carries TRBV3-1 (or the pseudogene TRBV3-2) and TRBJ2-2; no firm D call. CDR3 length: 13 residues. The germline CDR1 and CDR2 sequences are LGHDT and YNNKEL (reference sequence). Trimming took off 2 bases at V and 8 bases at J, with 9 bases between the two ends. The CDR3 sequence: CASSQNHGGELFF. DNA of the CDR3: TGTGCCAGCAGCCAAAACCATGGGGGGGAGCTGTTTTTT.

V usage is TRBV27 and J usage is TRBJ1-1, with D possibly TRBD1 on 6 matching bases. CDR1 MNHEY and CDR2 SMNVEV come from the germline V gene (reference sequence). Trimming stripped 8 bases from V and 0 bases from J, with 19 bases between. The CDR3 is made up of 16 amino acids. CDR3 coding DNA: TGTGCCAGCCGGGACACCAAAGGGGGTATGAACACTGAAGCTTTCTTT. Its protein product is CASRDTKGGMNTEAFF.

The table lists this clone with a few counts. The rearrangement joins TRBV27 to TRBJ1-2; D possibly corresponds to TRBD1 (5 bases). The CDR3 is made up of 12 amino acids. The germline gives CDR1 MNHEY, CDR2 SMNVEV (reference sequence). Trimming removed 8 bases from V and 10 bases from J, with 17 bases in between. The CDR3 DNA reads TGTGCCAGCCGAGGGGTGGAGAGGTCCTACACCTTC. Protein product: CASRGVERSYTF.

V is TRBV5-6 and J is TRBJ2-2, with D perhaps TRBD1 (5 bases). This CDR3 has 17 amino acids. V was cut by 4 bases and J by 0 bases, with 16 bases left in between. Germline V gives CDR1 SGHDT, CDR2 YYEEEE. The CDR3 is CASSPSRRGANTGELFF. The CDR3 DNA is TGTGCCAGCAGCCCCTCCCGTAGGGGCGCGAACACCGGGGAGCTGTTTTTT. Based on the CDR3 plus reference TRBV5-6 and TRBJ2-2, the full variable domain is DAGVTQSPTHLIKTRGQQVTLRCSPKSGHDTVSWYQQALGQGPQFIFQYYEEEERQRGNFPDRFSGHQFPNYSSELNVNALLLGDSALYLCASSPSRRGANTGELFFGEGSRLTVL.

The chain combines TRBV27 with TRBJ2-7; TRBD2 matches 10 bases. J was trimmed by 3 bases and V by 3 bases; bases with no gene match: 5. Germline V CDR1 and CDR2: MNHEY, SMNVEV (reference sequence). This CDR3 comprises 15 residues. CDR3 sequence reads: CASSFRLAGDYEQYF. The CDR3 DNA is TGTGCCAGCAGTTTCCGGCTAGCGGGAGACTACGAGCAGTACTTC.

This chain joins TRBV9 and TRBJ2-2; 11 nucleotides line up with TRBD2. The CDR3 loop spans 15 amino acids. The ends lost 4 bases at V and 9 bases at J; junction bases unmatched: 8. Germline V lookup: CDR1 SGDLS, CDR2 YYNGEE. The CDR3 protein is CASSLRTSGSRELFF. CDR3 nucleotides: TGTGCCAGCAGCCTCCGAACTAGCGGGAGTAGGGAGCTGTTTTTT.

The chain couples TRBV12-2 to TRBJ2-2; the table's D call TRBD2 went unverified against the DNA. TRBV12-2 is reported as a pseudogene. The CDR3 spans 19 residues. The CDR3 is CASRLVLGGWAGRAGELFF. As DNA, the CDR3 is TGTGCAAGTCGCTTAGTTTTGGGCGGTTGGGCAGGGAGGGCCGGGGAGCTGTTTTTT.

The chain's CDR3 is CARVKRRGGDFSPLHF. The CDR3 DNA sequence: TGTGCCAGAGTCAAGAGGCGGGGAGGGGATTTTTCACCCCTCCACTTT. The genes are TRBV21-1 and TRBJ1-6. TRBV21-1 is given as a pseudogene. This CDR3 spans 16 amino acids.

In this sample, this clone turned up once. The chain is built from TRBV11-2 and TRBJ1-6; no clear D gene. Trimming took off 1 base at V and 15 bases at J, with 10 bases between the two ends. Germline CDR1 SGHAT, CDR2 FQNNGV. There are 12 residues in the CDR3. The CDR3 DNA follows: TGTGCCAGCAGCTTAGGGGAAGGGTACCTCCACTTT. Translation: CASSLGEGYLHF.

The genes are TRBV9 and TRBJ2-1, with 13 bases that match TRBD2. CDR1 SGDLS and CDR2 YYNGEE come from the germline V gene. This CDR3 contains 15 residues. After removal of 0 bases from V and 8 bases from J, the junction contained 2 bases not matched to a gene. The CDR3 DNA reads as TGTGCCAGCAGCGTAGGAACTAGCGGGAGGGATGAGCAGTTCTTC. It codes for CASSVGTSGRDEQFF.

The rearrangement uses TRBV7-8 and TRBJ1-5; the D is unclear. The germline V and J ends were trimmed by 0 bases and 1 base, with 10 bases remaining between them. Germline V gives CDR1 SGHVS, CDR2 FQNEAQ. The CDR3 length is 16 residues. The CDR3 protein is CASSLAARGSNQPQHF. The CDR3 nucleotides read TGTGCCAGCAGCTTAGCTGCGCGTGGAAGCAATCAGCCCCAGCATTTT.

This clone was seen a single time. The V gene is TRBV4-1, the J gene TRBJ2-7; TRBD1 is a possible D gene (6 bases). The CDR3 loop spans 16 amino acids. Germline V lookup: CDR1 MGHRA, CDR2 YSYEKL. V lost 1 base and J lost 0, with 13 bases in between. The CDR3 DNA reads as TGCGCCAGCAGCCAAGGGACAGCTGTAAGCTCCTACGAGCAGTACTTC. Residues: CASSQGTAVSSYEQYF.